This T cell receptor beta chain derives from a study of technical replicates of blood from several donors. Sequencing was performed with immunoSEQ multiplex PCR; in TCRdb, only in-frame clones are kept and a portion is missing. The data show roughly 100,000 clones, almost 97% seen once. The CDR3 has 15 residues. CDR1 SEHNR and CDR2 FQNEAQ come from the germline V gene (reference sequence). V lost 5 bases, J lost 0 bases, and 13 bases lay in between. The rearrangement uses TRBV7-9 and TRBJ1-1; D might be TRBD1 (6 bases). The receptor's source is a human donor in good health. The sequencing sample was made of T cells isolated from PBMCs. CDR3 loop: CASSPGQTMNTEAFF. For the CDR3, the DNA is TGTGCCAGCAGCCCTGGACAGACCATGAACACTGAAGCTTTCTTT.